This record concerns one TCR beta chain sequence. The antigen remains undetermined. The data originate from a study of PD-1 blockade in mismatch repair-deficient tumors. Across the study: Patients had about 13 mismatch repair-deficient cancer types and were previously treated and progressing. General study results and limits: Tumor-resident clones, often undetectable pretreatment in blood, expanded then contracted after pembrolizumab.

This CDR3 is 16 amino acids long. The V gene's germline CDR1 is MGHDK and CDR2 SYGVNS. J was trimmed by 2 bases and V by 1 base; bases with no gene match: 8. Mismatch repair deficiency was confirmed in all patients, by PCR or immunohistochemistry. The TCR-sequenced patients were a few responders to pembrolizumab. Produced via immunoSEQ multiplex PCR; TCRdb's table is partial and in-frame only. The data hold about 68,000 clones, with approximately 80% observed a single time. The chain combines TRBV25-1 with TRBJ2-7; TRBD1 aligns across 7 bases. Sequences were derived from peripheral blood, sampled 2 weeks after starting pembrolizumab. The receptor was isolated from an adult with mismatch repair-deficient cancer. CDR3 loop: CASSELRDSTTYEQYF. CDR3 nucleotide sequence: TGTGCCAGCAGTGAATTGAGGGACAGCACCACCTACGAGCAGTACTTC.